This T cell receptor (beta chain) comes out of a study of T cells in Graves' hyperthyroidism and ophthalmopathy (dated by TCRdb to the late 2010s). Background for the entire study: Peripheral blood was sampled at the time of initial diagnosis, prior to any treatment. A discovery cohort of about a hundred patients, about 40 with Graves' ophthalmopathy and about 60 with stable Graves' hyperthyroidism, was used to find distinguishing TCR V-J signatures. Prospective prediction of ophthalmopathy was tested in an independent validation cohort consisting of about 19 hyperthyroidism patients and over 15 patients who later progressed to ophthalmopathy. The 100 or so discovery patients were randomly divided into training and test sets at a 7:3 ratio. Thyroid tissue and blood T-cell repertoires from several Graves' hyperthyroidism patients were also compared in the study. After sampling, hyperthyroidism patients received methimazole starting at 30 mg daily, and ophthalmopathy patients received high-dose intravenous methylprednisolone. The paper describes TCR Vbeta CDR3 sequencing of 120 to 150 peripheral blood samples, made up of 43 ophthalmopathy patients, roughly 72 hyperthyroidism patients and 17 progressor patients. Broad study findings and their caveats: In validation, the model predicted progression to ophthalmopathy with 55% to 71% sensitivity and roughly 75% specificity, a median of around six months before onset. A 13 V-J signature model separated ophthalmopathy from stable hyperthyroidism, with over 85% sensitivity and 81% to 83% specificity in cross-validation and 80%/75% in testing. Most expanded thyroid clonotypes (frequency above 0.001) were also detected in blood, a finding suggesting that blood repertoires may reflect thyroid immune responses. Sample size was not statistically predetermined, and blinding of investigators to group allocation was not performed.

Hyperthyroidism patients were newly diagnosed, with disease duration under 2 months, and aged 18 to 65 years. Exclusion was applied to patients with uncontrolled infections, other autoimmune diseases, pregnancy or lactation. Clinical symptoms, serum thyroxine and TRAb, thyroid ultrasound, and orbital computed tomography formed the basis for the diagnoses. Blood from progressor patients was drawn when they were first diagnosed with hyperthyroidism, before any ophthalmopathy symptoms appeared. PBMCs were separated from over 9 ml of fresh peripheral blood using Ficoll-Paque density gradient centrifugation. Progressor patients were first diagnosed with Graves' hyperthyroidism and then developed ophthalmopathy during follow-up. Trizol reagent was used to extract total RNA, and RNA quality was then checked on an Agilent 2100 Bioanalyzer. CDR1 and CDR2 (LNHDA, SQIVND) derive from the germline V gene (reference sequence). Trimming costs V 7 bases and J 3 bases, and their ends lie 10 bases apart. Its CDR3 holds 13 amino acids, cysteine through phenylalanine. The retained sequence is limited to the CDR3, 39 bases, with the frame set at the first base.

As concerns this clonotype: It has no known antigen specificity. There are no base qualities to consult, and no much larger clone falls within one base.

Amplification of TCR beta CDR3 regions was carried out from RNA transcripts. The first round of RT-PCR for the TCR CDR3 was performed with the HTBI primer set and the Qiagen OneStep RT-PCR kit. A second multiplex PCR round built the libraries, followed by size selection and purification. The libraries were sequenced on an Illumina HiSeq2000 using paired-end 100 bp reads. As for the authors' bioinformatics: Raw data were processed with SOAPnuke, discarding reads with adapters, uncalled bases, mean Phred below 15, or no exact constant-primer or identifier match. COPE v1.2.5 was used to merge high-quality paired reads, and clonotypes were defined as unique nucleotide sequences. Clonotypes were aligned to IMGT TRBV, TRBD and TRBJ reference segments using MiTCR v1.1. Analysis was restricted to V-J combinations with a frequency above 0.0001, which covered roughly 99% of repertoires. A TCS score was defined as the ratio between F50 (clonal expansion) and ExV (chaos), using BLOSUM62-based TCRdist between CDR3 peptides within each V-J. Welch's t-statistics and random forest reduced 514 V-J features to some 14, which were used in a naive Bayes classifier (R e1071). TCRdb took the public reads, trimmed them with fastp at Q25, ran MiXCR for clone calling and kept in-frame beta chains. Rows matching on CDR3 protein sequence are summarized as one entry with the most common DNA and genes. The V and J calls come from TCRdb's annotation, not from the publication. In this sample the table shows 250,000 to 300,000 distinct CDR3 sequences, about an eighth of which occur a single time. 7% to 8.5% of the sample rests with the top ten.

The chain was built from TRBV19 and TRBJ1-3, with TRBD1 tentatively as D gene (6 bases match). Input material: blood. This sequence originates from a young woman with Graves' hyperthyroidism that later progressed to Graves' ophthalmopathy. The CDR3: CASNSGVGNTIYF. The DNA reads as follows: TGTGCCAGTAACTCAGGGGTTGGAAACACCATATATTTT.